This is a list of T cell receptor beta chains from one sample in a study of blood T cell repertoires in COVID-19. The method was immunoSEQ multiplex PCR; TCRdb's version includes in-frame clones alone and lacks a portion of them. The sample records 190,000 or so clones, around 86% being singletons. Sequences were obtained from PBMCs or T cells enriched from blood (not recorded which). The source is a woman aged 25 to 39 who had recovered from COVID-19. CDR3s include the opening cysteine and the closing phenylalanine or tryptophan. Each record gives: V gene, CDR3 length, J gene, D gene, CDR3 protein, CDR3 DNA. D genes are given only for firm matches.

>TRBV2|16|TRBJ2-1|TRBD2
CASSDSGTSGDNEQFF
TGTGCCAGCAGTGATTCCGGGACTAGCGGGGACAATGAGCAGTTCTTC
>TRBV4-1|14|TRBJ1-2|NA
CASSQAAGGLFNTF
TGCGCCAGCAGCCAAGCGGCGGGGGGACTGTTCAACACCTTC
>TRBV7-9|15|TRBJ2-5|TRBD2
CASSFGGRAEETQYF
TGTGCCAGCAGCTTCGGCGGGAGAGCGGAAGAGACCCAGTACTTC
>TRBV5-1|12|TRBJ1-5|NA
CASGRFDQPQHF
TGCGCCAGCGGGCGCTTTGATCAGCCCCAGCATTTT
>TRBV5-1|12|TRBJ1-1|NA
CASSLQGREAFF
TGCGCCAGCAGCTTGCAGGGCCGTGAAGCTTTCTTT
>TRBV19|16|TRBJ2-1|NA
CASSRNGGPSYNEQFF
TGTGCCAGTAGTAGAAACGGCGGGCCTTCCTACAATGAGCAGTTCTTC
>TRBV5-6|14|TRBJ1-2|TRBD1
CASSYGQGGYGYTF
TGTGCCAGCAGCTACGGACAGGGCGGATATGGCTACACCTTC
>TRBV27|18|TRBJ2-1|TRBD1
CASRHQSMGQVSYNEQFF
TGTGCCAGCAGACATCAAAGCATGGGACAGGTATCCTACAATGAGCAGTTCTTC
>TRBV5-1|14|TRBJ2-7|NA
CASSFISGSYEQYF
TGCGCCAGCAGCTTCATCAGTGGCTCCTACGAGCAGTACTTC
>TRBV19|16|TRBJ2-3|TRBD1
CASKPRTGGSTDTQYF
TGTGCCAGTAAGCCCAGGACAGGGGGGAGCACAGATACGCAGTATTTT